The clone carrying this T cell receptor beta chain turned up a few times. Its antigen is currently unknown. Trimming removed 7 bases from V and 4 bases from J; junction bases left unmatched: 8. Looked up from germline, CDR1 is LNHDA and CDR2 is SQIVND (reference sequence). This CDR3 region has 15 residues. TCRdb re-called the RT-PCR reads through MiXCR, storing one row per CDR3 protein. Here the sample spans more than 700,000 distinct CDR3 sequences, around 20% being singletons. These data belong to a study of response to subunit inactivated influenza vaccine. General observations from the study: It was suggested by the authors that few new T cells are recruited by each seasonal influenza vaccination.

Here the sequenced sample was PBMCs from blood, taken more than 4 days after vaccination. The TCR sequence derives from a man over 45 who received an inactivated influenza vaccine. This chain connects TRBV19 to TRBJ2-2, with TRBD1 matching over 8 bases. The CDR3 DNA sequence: TGTGCCAGTACCAAACAGGGGGGAGGCACCGGGGAGCTGTTTTTT. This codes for CASTKQGGGTGELFF.